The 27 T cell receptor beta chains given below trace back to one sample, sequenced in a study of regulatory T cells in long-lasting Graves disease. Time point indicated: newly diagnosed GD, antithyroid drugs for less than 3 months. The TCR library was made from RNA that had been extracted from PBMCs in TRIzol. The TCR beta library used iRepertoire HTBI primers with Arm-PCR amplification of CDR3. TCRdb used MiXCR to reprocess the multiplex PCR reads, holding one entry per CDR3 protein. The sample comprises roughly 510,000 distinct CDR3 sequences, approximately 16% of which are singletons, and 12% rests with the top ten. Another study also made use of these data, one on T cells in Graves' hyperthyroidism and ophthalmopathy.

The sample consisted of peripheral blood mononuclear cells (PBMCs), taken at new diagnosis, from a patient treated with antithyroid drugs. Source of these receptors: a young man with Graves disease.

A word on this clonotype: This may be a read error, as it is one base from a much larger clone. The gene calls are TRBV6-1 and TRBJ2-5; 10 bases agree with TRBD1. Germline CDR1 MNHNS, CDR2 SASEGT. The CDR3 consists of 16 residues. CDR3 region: CASSERDRGFQEAQYF. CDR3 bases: TGTGCCAGCAGTGAACGGGACAGGGGTTTCCAAGAGGCCCAGTACTTC.

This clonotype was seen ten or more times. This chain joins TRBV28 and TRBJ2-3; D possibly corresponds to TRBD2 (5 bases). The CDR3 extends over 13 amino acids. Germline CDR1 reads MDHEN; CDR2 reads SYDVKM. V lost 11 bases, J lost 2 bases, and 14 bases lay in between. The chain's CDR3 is CACGWRSTDTQYF. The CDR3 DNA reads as TGTGCCTGCGGGTGGAGATCCACAGATACGCAGTATTTT.

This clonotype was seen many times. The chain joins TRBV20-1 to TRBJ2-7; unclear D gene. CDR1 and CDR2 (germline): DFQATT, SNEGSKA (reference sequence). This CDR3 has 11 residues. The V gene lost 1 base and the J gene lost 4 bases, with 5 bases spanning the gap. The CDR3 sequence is CSARAPYEQYF. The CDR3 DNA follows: TGCAGTGCTAGAGCGCCGTACGAGCAGTACTTC.

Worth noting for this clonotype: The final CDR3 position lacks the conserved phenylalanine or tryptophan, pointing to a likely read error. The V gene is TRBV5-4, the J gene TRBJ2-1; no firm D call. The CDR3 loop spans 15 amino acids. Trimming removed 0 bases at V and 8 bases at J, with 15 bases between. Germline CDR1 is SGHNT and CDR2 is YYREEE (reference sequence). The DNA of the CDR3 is TGTGCCAGCAGCTTGGTGGCCTCCCCCTCGGATGAGCAGTTCTCC. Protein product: CASSLVASPSDEQFS.

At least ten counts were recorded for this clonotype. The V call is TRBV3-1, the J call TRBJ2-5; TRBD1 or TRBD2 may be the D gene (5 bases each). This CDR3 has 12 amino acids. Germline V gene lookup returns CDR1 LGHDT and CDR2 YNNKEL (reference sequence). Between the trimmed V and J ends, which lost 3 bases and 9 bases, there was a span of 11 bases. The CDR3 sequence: CASSQGEVSQYF. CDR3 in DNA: TGTGCCAGCAGCCAGGGGGAAGTGTCCCAGTACTTC.

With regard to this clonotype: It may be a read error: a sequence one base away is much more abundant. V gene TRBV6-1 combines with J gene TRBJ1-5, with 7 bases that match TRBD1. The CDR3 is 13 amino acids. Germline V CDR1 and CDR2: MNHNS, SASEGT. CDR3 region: CAGRYQGDQPQHF. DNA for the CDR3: TGTGCCGGCAGGTATCAGGGGGATCAGCCCCAGCATTTT.

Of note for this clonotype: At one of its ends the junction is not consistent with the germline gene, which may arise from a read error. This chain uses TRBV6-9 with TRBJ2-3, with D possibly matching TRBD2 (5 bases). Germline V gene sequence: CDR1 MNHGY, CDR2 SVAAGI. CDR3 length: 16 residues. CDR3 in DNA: TGTGCCAGCAGTTACTCCCTGACGGGGATCACAGATGCGCAGTATTTT. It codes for CASSYSLTGITDAQYF.

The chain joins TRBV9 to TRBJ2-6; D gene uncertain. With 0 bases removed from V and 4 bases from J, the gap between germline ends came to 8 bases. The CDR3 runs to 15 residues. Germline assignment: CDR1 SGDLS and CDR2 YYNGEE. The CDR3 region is CASSVVAVGANVLTF. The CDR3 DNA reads TGTGCCAGCAGCGTAGTCGCAGTAGGGGCCAACGTCCTGACTTTC.

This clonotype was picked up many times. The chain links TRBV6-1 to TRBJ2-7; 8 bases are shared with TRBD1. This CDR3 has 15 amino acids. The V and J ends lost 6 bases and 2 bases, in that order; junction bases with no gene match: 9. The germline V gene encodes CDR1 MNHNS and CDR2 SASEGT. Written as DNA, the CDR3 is TGTGCCAGCAGGGCGGGACAGGATAGTGCCTACGAGCAGTACTTC. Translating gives CASRAGQDSAYEQYF.

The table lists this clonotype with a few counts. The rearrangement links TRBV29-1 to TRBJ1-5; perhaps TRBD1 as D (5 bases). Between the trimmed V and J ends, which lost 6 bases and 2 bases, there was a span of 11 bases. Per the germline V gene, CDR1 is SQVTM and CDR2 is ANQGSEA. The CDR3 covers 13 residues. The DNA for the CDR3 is TGCAGCGTCGGCGGGACCGGCAATCAGCCCCAGCATTTT. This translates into CSVGGTGNQPQHF.

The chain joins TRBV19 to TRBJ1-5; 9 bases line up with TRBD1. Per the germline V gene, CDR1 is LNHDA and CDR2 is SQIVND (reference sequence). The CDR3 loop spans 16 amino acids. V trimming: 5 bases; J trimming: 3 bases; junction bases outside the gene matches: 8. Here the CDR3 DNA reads TGTGCCAGTAGTTCCGGGACAGGGAGAAACAATCAGCCCCAGCATTTT. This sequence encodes CASSSGTGRNNQPQHF.

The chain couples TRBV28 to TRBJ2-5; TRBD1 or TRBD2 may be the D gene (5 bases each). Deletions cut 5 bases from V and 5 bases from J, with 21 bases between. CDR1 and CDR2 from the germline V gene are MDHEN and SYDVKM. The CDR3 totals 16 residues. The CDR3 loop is CASSPSPGLEGETQYF. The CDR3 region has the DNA TGTGCCAGCAGTCCGTCCCCTGGGCTAGAGGGGGAGACCCAGTACTTC.

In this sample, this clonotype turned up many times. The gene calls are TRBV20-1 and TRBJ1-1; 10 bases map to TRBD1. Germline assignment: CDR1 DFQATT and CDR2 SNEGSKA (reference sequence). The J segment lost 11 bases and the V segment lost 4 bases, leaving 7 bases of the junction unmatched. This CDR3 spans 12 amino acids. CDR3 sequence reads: CSATGQGVRAFF. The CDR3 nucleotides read TGCAGTGCTACCGGACAGGGGGTACGGGCTTTCTTT.

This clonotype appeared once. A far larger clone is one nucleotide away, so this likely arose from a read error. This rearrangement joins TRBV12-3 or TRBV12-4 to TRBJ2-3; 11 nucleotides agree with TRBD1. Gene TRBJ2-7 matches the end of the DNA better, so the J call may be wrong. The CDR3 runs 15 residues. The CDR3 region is CASSAGTGGGNEQYF. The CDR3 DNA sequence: TGTGCCAGCAGTGCCGGGACAGGGGGGGGCAATGAGCAGTACTTC.

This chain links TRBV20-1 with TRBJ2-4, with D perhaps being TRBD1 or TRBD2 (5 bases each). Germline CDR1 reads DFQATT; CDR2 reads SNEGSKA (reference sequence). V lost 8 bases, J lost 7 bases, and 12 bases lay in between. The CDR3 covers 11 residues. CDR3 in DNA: TGCAGTACTGGGACGGAGAACATTCAGTACTTC. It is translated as CSTGTENIQYF.

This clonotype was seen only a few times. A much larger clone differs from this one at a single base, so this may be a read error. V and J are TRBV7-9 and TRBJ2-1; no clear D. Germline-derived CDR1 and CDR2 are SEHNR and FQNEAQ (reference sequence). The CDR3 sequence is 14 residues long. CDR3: CASSLRGPYNEQLF. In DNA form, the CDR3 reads TGTGCCAGCAGCTTACGTGGTCCCTACAATGAGCAGCTCTTC.

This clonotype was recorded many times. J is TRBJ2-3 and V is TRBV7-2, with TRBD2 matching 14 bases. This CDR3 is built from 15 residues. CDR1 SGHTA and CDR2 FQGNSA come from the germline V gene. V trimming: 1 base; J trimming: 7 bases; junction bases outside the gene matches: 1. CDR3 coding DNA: TGTGCCAGCAGCTTAGGGACTAGCGGGAGGAATACGCAGTATTTT. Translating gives CASSLGTSGRNTQYF.

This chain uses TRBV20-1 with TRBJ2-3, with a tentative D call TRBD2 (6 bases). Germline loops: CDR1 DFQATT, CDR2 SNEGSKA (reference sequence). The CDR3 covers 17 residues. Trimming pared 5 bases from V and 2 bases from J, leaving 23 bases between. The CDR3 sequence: CSAFSEGSGLFTDTQYF. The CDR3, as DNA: TGCAGTGCTTTCAGTGAAGGTAGCGGACTTTTCACAGATACGCAGTATTTT.

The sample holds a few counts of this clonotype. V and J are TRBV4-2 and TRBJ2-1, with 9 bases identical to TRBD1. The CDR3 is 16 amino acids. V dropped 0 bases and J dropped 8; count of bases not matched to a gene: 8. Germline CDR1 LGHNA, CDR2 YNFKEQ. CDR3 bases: TGTGCCAGCAGCCAAGATACGGGACAGGGATGGGATGAGCAGTTCTTC. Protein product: CASSQDTGQGWDEQFF.

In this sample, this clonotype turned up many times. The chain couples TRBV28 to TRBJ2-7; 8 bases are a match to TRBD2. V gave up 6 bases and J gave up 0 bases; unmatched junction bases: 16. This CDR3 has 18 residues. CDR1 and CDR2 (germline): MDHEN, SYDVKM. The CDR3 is CASSLPRGSGNPSYEQYF. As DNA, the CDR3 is TGTGCCAGCAGCCTACCCCGGGGTAGCGGGAATCCCTCCTACGAGCAGTACTTC.

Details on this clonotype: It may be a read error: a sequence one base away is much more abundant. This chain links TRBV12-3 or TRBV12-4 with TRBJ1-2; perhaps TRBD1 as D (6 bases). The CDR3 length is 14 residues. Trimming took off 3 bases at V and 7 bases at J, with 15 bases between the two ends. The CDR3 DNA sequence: TGTGCCAGCAGTTTTTGGGCAGGGGACTGTGGCTACACCTTC. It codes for CASSFWAGDCGYTF.

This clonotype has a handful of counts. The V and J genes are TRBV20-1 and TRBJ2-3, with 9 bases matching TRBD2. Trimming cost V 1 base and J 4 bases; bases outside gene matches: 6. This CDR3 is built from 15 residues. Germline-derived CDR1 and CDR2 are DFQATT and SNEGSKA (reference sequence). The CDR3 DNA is TGCAGTGCTAGAGGGCGGGAGGGCCGCCCAGATACGCAGTATTTT. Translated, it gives CSARGREGRPDTQYF.

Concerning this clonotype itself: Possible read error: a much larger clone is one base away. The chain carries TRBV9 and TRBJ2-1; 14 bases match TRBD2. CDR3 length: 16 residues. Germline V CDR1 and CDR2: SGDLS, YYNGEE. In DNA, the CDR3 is TGTGCCAGCAGTGAAAGACTAGCGGGAGGGAACAATGAGCAGCTCTTC. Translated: CASSERLAGGNNEQLF.

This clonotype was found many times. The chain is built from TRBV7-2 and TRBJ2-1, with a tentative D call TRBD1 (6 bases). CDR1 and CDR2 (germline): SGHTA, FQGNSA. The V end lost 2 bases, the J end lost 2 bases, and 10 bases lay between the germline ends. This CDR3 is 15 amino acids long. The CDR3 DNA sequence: TGTGCCAGCAGCTTACAGGGGCTGACCTACAATGAGCAGTTCTTC. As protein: CASSLQGLTYNEQFF.

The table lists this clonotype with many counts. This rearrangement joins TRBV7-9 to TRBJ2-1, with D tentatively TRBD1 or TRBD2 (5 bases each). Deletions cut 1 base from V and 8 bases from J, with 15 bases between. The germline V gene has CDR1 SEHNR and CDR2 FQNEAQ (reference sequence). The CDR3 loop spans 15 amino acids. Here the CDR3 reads CASSLGLPGDHEQFF. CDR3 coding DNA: TGTGCCAGCAGCTTAGGACTGCCTGGGGACCATGAGCAGTTCTTC.

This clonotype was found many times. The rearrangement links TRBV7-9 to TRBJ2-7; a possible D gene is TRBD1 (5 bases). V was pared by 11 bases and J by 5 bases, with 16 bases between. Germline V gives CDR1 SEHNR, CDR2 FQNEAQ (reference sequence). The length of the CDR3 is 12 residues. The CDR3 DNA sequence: TGTGCCGGGGCACGAGGCAGCAACGAGCAGTACTTC. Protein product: CAGARGSNEQYF.

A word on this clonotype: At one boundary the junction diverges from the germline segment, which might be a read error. The CDR3 reads CASSSPAGGQEIQYF. The CDR3 DNA follows: TGTGCCAGCAGTTCCCCAGCGGGAGGGCAAGAGATCCAGTACTTC. This chain connects TRBV28 to TRBJ2-5, with TRBD2 matching over 10 bases. The germline V gene has CDR1 MDHEN and CDR2 SYDVKM. CDR3 length: 15 amino acids.